This T cell receptor (beta chain) was sequenced during a study of Ad26.COV2.S vaccination and SARS-CoV-2 variants. Looking at the study overall: Into the muscle, Ad26.COV2.S was dosed once or twice, 56 days apart.

Treatment of the sample: around 19 received Ad26.COV2.S at low or high dose, single or two shots; about 5 received placebo; per-sample allocation not given. Day 63 after the first injection of vaccine or placebo was the sampling time. CDR1 LNHNV and CDR2 YYDKDF come from the germline V gene (reference sequence). The CDR3 has 13 residues. The germline V and J ends were trimmed by 2 bases and 4 bases, with 8 bases remaining between them. Produced via immunoSEQ multiplex PCR; TCRdb's table is partial and in-frame only. Of 350,000 to 500,000 clones detected, more than 75% appear once; the ten largest clones hold 3.6%.

This material consisted of peripheral blood, taken in a trial of Ad26.COV2.S vaccine versus placebo. The rearrangement uses TRBV15 and TRBJ1-1, with D perhaps TRBD1 (6 bases). This sequence was found in a person between 18 and 65 years old who received the Ad26.COV2.S COVID-19 vaccine or a placebo. CDR3 sequence (DNA): TGTGCCACCAGCAGAACAGGGCGCACTGAAGCTTTCTTT. Its translation is CATSRTGRTEAFF.